This record looks at one T cell receptor (beta chain) sequence and its context. The table came from immunoSEQ multiplex PCR; TCRdb's copy has only in-frame clones and leaves some out. The data hold approximately 410,000 clones, with 92% observed a single time. These data originate in a study of Ad26.COV2.S vaccination and SARS-CoV-2 variants. Treatment here: 19 received Ad26.COV2.S at low or high dose, single or two shots; 5 received placebo; per-sample allocation not given. Sampling was performed 63 days after the first vaccine or placebo injection. The germline gives CDR1 WNHNN, CDR2 SYGVQD (reference sequence). The V segment lost 0 bases and the J segment 9 bases; nucleotides outside the gene matches: 2. There are 13 residues in the CDR3.

This receptor was obtained from a person between 18 and 65 years old who received the Ad26.COV2.S COVID-19 vaccine or a placebo. Material: peripheral blood, obtained in a trial of Ad26.COV2.S vaccine versus placebo. V and J are TRBV10-1 and TRBJ2-1; TRBD1 matches 7 bases. The DNA for the CDR3 is TGCGCCAGCAGTGAGTCTGGGACAGCTGAGCAGTTCTTC. This translates into CASSESGTAEQFF.